The present TCR beta chain was sequenced within a study of blood T cell repertoires in COVID-19. Clones were sequenced by immunoSEQ multiplex PCR, and TCRdb holds only the in-frame ones, with some missing. The repertoire holds approximately 250,000 clones, over 75% seen once, with roughly 8.6% in the top ten. V lost 4 bases and J lost 2, with 10 bases in between. This CDR3 region has 14 residues. Germline loops: CDR1 SGHRS, CDR2 YFSETQ. This clone appeared a few times. Sequenced sample: peripheral blood. The TCR was taken from a human donor in a cohort sampled during active COVID-19. The V gene is TRBV5-1, the J gene TRBJ2-1; a possible D gene is TRBD2 (6 bases). The CDR3 DNA reads TGCGCCAGCAGCCCCGCGGGAACCTACAATGAGCAGTTCTTC. The encoded protein is CASSPAGTYNEQFF.